This T cell receptor beta chain is from a study of T cells in localized non-small cell lung cancer. Method: immunoSEQ multiplex PCR; TCRdb's copy keeps in-frame clones and lacks some. The data show some 24,000 clones, under 95% seen once. As for this clone: Antigen specificity is unknown.

Study outcomes and limitations: Median roughly 57 top-100 tumor clones were shared with paired adjacent lung. A single tumor region was sequenced, leaving heterogeneity possible. Tumor showed lower T cell clonality than uninvolved adjacent lung, where it was highest. A higher density of T cells in blood coincided with extended overall survival.

Germline V gives CDR1 LNHDA, CDR2 SQIVND (reference sequence). V was trimmed by 5 bases and J by 9 bases, leaving 11 bases between them. CDR3 length: 12 residues. This clonotype was obtained from a man aged 35 to 70 with stage III squamous cell lung carcinoma. The sample in question was peripheral blood, obtained before any cancer treatment. This sequence joins TRBV19 and TRBJ2-1; tentatively, D is TRBD2 (5 bases). The CDR3 reads CASSQDYGEQFF. CDR3 nucleotides: TGTGCCAGTAGTCAAGACTACGGTGAGCAGTTCTTC. Together with reference TRBV19 and TRBJ2-1, the CDR3 gives the full variable domain: DGGITQSPKYLFRKEGQNVTLSCEQNLNHDAMYWYRQDPGQGLRLIYYSQIVNDFQKGDIAEGYSVSREKKESFPLTVTSAQKNPTAFYLCASSQDYGEQFFGPGTRLTVL.